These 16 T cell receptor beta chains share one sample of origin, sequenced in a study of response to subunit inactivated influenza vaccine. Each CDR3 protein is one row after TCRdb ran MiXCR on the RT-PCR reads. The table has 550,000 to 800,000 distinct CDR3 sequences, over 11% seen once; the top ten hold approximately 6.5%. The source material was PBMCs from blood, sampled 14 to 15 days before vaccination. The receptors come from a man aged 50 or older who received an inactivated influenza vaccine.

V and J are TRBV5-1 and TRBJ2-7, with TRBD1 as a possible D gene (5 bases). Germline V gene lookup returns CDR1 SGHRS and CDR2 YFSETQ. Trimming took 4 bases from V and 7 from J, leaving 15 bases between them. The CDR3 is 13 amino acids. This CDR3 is CASSLGHGLEQYF. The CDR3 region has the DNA TGCGCCAGCAGCCTTGGACACGGCCTGGAGCAGTACTTC.

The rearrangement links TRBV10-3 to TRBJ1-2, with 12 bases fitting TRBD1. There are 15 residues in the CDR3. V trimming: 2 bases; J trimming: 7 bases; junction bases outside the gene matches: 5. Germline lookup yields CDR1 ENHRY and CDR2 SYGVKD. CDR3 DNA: TGTGCCATCAGTGAGGGGACAGGGGGCAGAGGTGGCTACACCTTC. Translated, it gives CAISEGTGGRGGYTF.

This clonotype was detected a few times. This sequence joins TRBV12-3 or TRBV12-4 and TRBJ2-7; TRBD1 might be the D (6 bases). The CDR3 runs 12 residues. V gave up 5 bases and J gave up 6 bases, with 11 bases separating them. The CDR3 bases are TGTGCCAGCAGTAACAGGGTACCCGAGCAGTACTTC. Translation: CASSNRVPEQYF.

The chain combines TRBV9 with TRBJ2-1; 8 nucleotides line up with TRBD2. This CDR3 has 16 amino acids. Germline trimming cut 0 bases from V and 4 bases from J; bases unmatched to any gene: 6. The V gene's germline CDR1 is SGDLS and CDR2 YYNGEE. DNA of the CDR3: TGTGCCAGCAGCGTAGGAGGAGCGGGGGTGTACAATGAGCAGTTCTTC. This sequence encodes CASSVGGAGVYNEQFF.

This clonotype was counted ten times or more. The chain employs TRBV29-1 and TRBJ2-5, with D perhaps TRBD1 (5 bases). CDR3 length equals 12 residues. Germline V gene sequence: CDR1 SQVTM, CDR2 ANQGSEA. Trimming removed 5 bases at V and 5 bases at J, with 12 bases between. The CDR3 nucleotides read TGCAGCGTTAGCAGGGCGTGGGAGACCCAGTACTTC. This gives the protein CSVSRAWETQYF.

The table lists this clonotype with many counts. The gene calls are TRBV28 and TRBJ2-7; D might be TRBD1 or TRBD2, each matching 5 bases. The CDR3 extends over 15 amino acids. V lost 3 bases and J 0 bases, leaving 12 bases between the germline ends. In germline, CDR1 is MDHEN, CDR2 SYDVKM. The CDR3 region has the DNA TGTGCCAGCAGTTTGAGGGGCCCGAGCTCCTACGAGCAGTACTTC. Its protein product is CASSLRGPSSYEQYF.

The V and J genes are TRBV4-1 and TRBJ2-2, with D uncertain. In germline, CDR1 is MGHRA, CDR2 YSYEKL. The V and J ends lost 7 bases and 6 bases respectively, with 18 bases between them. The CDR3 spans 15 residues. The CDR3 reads CASNPLGLTPGELFF. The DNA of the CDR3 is TGCGCCAGCAACCCCCTCGGCCTCACTCCCGGGGAGCTGTTTTTT.

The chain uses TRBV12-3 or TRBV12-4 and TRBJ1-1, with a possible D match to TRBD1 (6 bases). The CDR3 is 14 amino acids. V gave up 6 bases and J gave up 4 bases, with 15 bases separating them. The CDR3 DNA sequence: TGTGCCAGCAGACAAAGACAGGAGCTCACTGAAGCTTTCTTT. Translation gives CASRQRQELTEAFF.

The CDR3 protein is CASSEFGLNTGELFF. CDR3 sequence (DNA): TGCGCCAGCAGTGAGTTCGGTTTGAACACCGGGGAGCTGTTTTTT. The rearrangement joins TRBV10-1 to TRBJ2-2; D unresolved. This CDR3 region has 15 residues. Germline loops: CDR1 WNHNN, CDR2 SYGVQD (reference sequence). V was trimmed by 1 base and J by 1 base, leaving 7 bases between them.

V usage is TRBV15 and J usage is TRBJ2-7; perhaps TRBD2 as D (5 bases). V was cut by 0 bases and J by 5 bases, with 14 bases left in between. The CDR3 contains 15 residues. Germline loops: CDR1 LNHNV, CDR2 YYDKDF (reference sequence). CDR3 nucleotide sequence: TGTGCCACCAGCAGAGATACCGGGCTAGCCCACGAGCAGTACTTC. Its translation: CATSRDTGLAHEQYF.

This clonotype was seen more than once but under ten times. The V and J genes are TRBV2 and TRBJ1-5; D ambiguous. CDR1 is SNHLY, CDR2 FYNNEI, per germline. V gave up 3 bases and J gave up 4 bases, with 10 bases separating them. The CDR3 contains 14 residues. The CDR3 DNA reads TGTGCCAGCAGTGATGTGGCGAATAATCAGCCCCAGCATTTT. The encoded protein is CASSDVANNQPQHF.

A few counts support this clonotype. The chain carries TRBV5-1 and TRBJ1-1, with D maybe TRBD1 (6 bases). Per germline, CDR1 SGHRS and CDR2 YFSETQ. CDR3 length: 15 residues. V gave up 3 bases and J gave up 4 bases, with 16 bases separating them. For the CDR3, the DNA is TGCGCCAGCAGCTCAGAAGGGGGAAGTGGCACTGAAGCTTTCTTT. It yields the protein CASSSEGGSGTEAFF.

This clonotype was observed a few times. CDR3 coding DNA: TGTGCCACCAGCAAGATGGACGGGAACGCGAACACCGGGGAGCTGTTTTTT. Translated, it gives CATSKMDGNANTGELFF. V gene TRBV15 combines with J gene TRBJ2-2; D possibly corresponds to TRBD2 (5 bases). Per the germline V gene, CDR1 is LNHNV and CDR2 is YYDKDF (reference sequence). V was clipped by 4 bases and J by 0 bases, with 15 bases between them. The CDR3 is 17 amino acids.

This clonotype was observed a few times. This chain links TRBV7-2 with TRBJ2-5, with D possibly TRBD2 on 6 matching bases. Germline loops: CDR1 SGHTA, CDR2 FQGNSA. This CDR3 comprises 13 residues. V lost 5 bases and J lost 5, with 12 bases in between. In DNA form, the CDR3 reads TGTGCCAGCAGCCCGGGAGTGCGGGAGACCCAGTACTTC. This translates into CASSPGVRETQYF.

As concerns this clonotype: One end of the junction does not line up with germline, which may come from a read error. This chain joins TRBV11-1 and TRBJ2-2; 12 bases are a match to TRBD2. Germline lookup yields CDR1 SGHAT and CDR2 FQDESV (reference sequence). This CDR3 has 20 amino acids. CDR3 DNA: TGTGCCAGCAGCTTCACCTCGTGGACTAGCGGGGACGAGAACACCGAGGAGCTGTTTTTT. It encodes CASSFTSWTSGDENTEELFF.

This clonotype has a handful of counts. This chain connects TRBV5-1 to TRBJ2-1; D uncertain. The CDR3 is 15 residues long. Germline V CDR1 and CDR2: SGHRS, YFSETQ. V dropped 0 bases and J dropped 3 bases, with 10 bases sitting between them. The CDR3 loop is CASSLERPNYNEQFF. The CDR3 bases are TGCGCCAGCAGCTTGGAACGGCCTAACTACAATGAGCAGTTCTTC. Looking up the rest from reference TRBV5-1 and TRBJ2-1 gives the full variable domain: KAGVTQTPRYLIKTRGQQVTLSCSPISGHRSVSWYQQTPGQGLQFLFEYFSETQRNKGNFPGRFSGRQFSNSRSEMNVSTLELGDSALYLCASSLERPNYNEQFFGPGTRLTVL.